Presented here are 30 T cell receptor beta chains from one specimen sequenced in a study of shared clonotypes between healthy human individuals. Method: immunoSEQ multiplex PCR; TCRdb's copy keeps in-frame clones and lacks some. Of approximately 810,000 clones listed, 85% to 95% are singletons. Naive CD8 cells comprised CD45RO-negative, CCR7-positively selected cells, excluding terminally differentiated effector memory CD45RA+ cells. The sample consisted of naive CD8+ T cells sorted from blood. The receptors shown here come from a young man in good health.

The V gene is TRBV6-4, the J gene TRBJ1-1, with a weak D call TRBD1 (5 bases). The germline V gene encodes CDR1 MRHNA and CDR2 SNTAGT. The length of the CDR3 is 15 residues. V lost 3 bases and J 5 bases, leaving 16 bases between the germline ends. CDR3 DNA: TGTGCCAGCAGTGAGTCCCCCGGGGGGGGTACTGAAGCTTTCTTT. Amino acids: CASSESPGGGTEAFF.

The chain links TRBV9 to TRBJ2-2; TRBD2 might be the D (5 bases). Germline V gene sequence: CDR1 SGDLS, CDR2 YYNGEE. The CDR3 loop spans 18 amino acids. V lost 0 bases to trimming and J lost 3 bases, with 18 bases between them. Written as DNA, the CDR3 is TGTGCCAGCAGCGTAGTCATGGGAGCCCCTGGGGACACCGGGGAGCTGTTTTTT. Amino acid sequence: CASSVVMGAPGDTGELFF.

This chain connects TRBV29-1 to TRBJ2-7; D is undetermined. With 2 bases removed from V and 7 bases from J, the gap between germline ends came to 9 bases. The germline gives CDR1 SQVTM, CDR2 ANQGSEA. The CDR3 is 11 residues long. CDR3 in amino acids: CSVEWAREQYF. As DNA, the CDR3 is TGCAGCGTTGAATGGGCGAGGGAGCAGTACTTC.

The chain joins TRBV10-1 to TRBJ2-1, with D unresolved. Trimming removed 3 bases from V and 2 bases from J, with 8 bases in between. CDR1 WNHNN and CDR2 SYGVQD come from the germline V gene (reference sequence). This CDR3 spans 14 amino acids. The CDR3: CASSDTSTYNEQFF. Written as DNA, the CDR3 is TGCGCCAGCAGTGATACCAGCACCTACAATGAGCAGTTCTTC.

The chain joins TRBV6-5 to TRBJ2-1, with a weak D call TRBD2 (6 bases). V was cut by 8 bases and J by 3 bases, with 17 bases left in between. Looked up from germline, CDR1 is MNHEY and CDR2 is SVGAGI. This CDR3 is built from 15 residues. In nucleotides, the CDR3 is TGTGCCAGCTCCCACGGGAGCTTAATCTACAATGAGCAGTTCTTC. Protein: CASSHGSLIYNEQFF.

J is TRBJ2-5 and V is TRBV5-4; 7 bases fit TRBD2. Germline CDR1 SGHNT, CDR2 YYREEE (reference sequence). The CDR3 length is 15 residues. Losses at the gene ends were 2 bases for V and 3 bases for J; bases not matched to a gene: 7. Here the CDR3 DNA reads TGTGCCAGCAGCTTTGTTGGACTAGGGGAAGAGACCCAGTACTTC. It encodes CASSFVGLGEETQYF.

The chain employs TRBV7-9 and TRBJ1-5; TRBD1 is a possible D gene (5 bases). Germline V gene data show CDR1 as SEHNR and CDR2 as FQNEAQ (reference sequence). The ends were cut back, 5 bases at V and 4 bases at J, with 9 bases in the middle. CDR3 size: 13 residues. The CDR3 nucleotides are TGTGCCAGCAGCGAGACAGTAAATCAGCCCCAGCATTTT. As protein: CASSETVNQPQHF.

The chain recombines TRBV27 with TRBJ2-7, with D perhaps matching TRBD2 (6 bases). Germline assignment: CDR1 MNHEY and CDR2 SMNVEV (reference sequence). The CDR3 consists of 15 residues. The V end lost 5 bases, the J end lost 4 bases, and 18 bases lay between the germline ends. In nucleotides, the CDR3 is TGTGCCAGCAGTATACGAGGACCGGGAGCGTACGAGCAGTACTTC. Its translation is CASSIRGPGAYEQYF.

The chain combines TRBV7-8 with TRBJ2-7, with D unclear. CDR3 length equals 12 residues. Per germline, CDR1 SGHVS and CDR2 FQNEAQ. Trimming cost V 2 bases and J 4 bases, with 6 bases left between them. CDR3 coding DNA: TGTGCCAGCAGCTTAAAGAAATACGAGCAGTACTTC. Its translation is CASSLKKYEQYF. Combining the CDR3 with reference TRBV7-8 and TRBJ2-7 gives the whole variable domain GAGVSQSPRYKVAKRGQDVALRCDPISGHVSLFWYQQALGQGPEFLTYFQNEAQLDKSGLPSDRFFAERPEGSVSTLKIQRTQQEDSAVYLCASSLKKYEQYFGPGTRLTVT.

The rearrangement uses TRBV7-9 and TRBJ1-4, with TRBD1 matching over 10 bases. Germline-derived CDR1 and CDR2 are SEHNR and FQNEAQ (reference sequence). J was trimmed by 8 bases and V by 5 bases; bases with no gene match: 8. The CDR3 has 15 residues. The CDR3 sequence: CASSVGRDRGEKLFF. DNA for the CDR3: TGTGCCAGCAGCGTAGGGCGGGACAGGGGAGAAAAACTGTTTTTT. Together with reference TRBV7-9 and TRBJ1-4, the CDR3 gives the full variable domain: DTGVSQNPRHKITKRGQNVTFRCDPISEHNRLYWYRQTLGQGPEFLTYFQNEAQLEKSRLLSDRFSAERPKGSFSTLEIQRTEQGDSAMYLCASSVGRDRGEKLFFGSGTQLSVL.

This chain connects TRBV27 to TRBJ1-1; the D is unclear. V shed 0 bases and J shed 2 bases, with 4 bases lying between them. The CDR3 totals 13 residues. CDR1 is MNHEY and CDR2 is SMNVEV in the germline V gene (reference sequence). This CDR3 reads CASSLSYNTEAFF. The CDR3 DNA is TGTGCCAGCAGTTTATCGTACAACACTGAAGCTTTCTTT.

The chain employs TRBV4-1 and TRBJ2-2; D is undetermined. Trimming removed 3 bases from V and 0 bases from J, with 8 bases in between. CDR1 is MGHRA and CDR2 is YSYEKL in the germline V gene. The CDR3 is 15 amino acids. In DNA, the CDR3 is TGCGCCAGCAGCCAGGCGACCACGAACACCGGGGAGCTGTTTTTT. Translated, it gives CASSQATTNTGELFF.

V gene TRBV15 combines with J gene TRBJ2-1; D gene ambiguous. Trimming stripped 2 bases from V and 9 bases from J, with 8 bases between. This CDR3 spans 12 amino acids. Germline lookup yields CDR1 LNHNV and CDR2 YYDKDF (reference sequence). CDR3 in amino acids: CATSRLGSEQFF. The CDR3 DNA reads TGTGCCACCAGCAGATTAGGTAGTGAGCAGTTCTTC.

To note about this clone: Other DNA sequences in the same sample also yield this CDR3. The gene calls are TRBV11-2 and TRBJ2-7, with 9 bases lining up with TRBD1. CDR1 and CDR2 (germline): SGHAT, FQNNGV. The CDR3 runs 14 residues. Trimming removed 1 base from V and 4 bases from J; junction bases left unmatched: 2. Here the CDR3 reads CASSLGGQGYEQYF. The CDR3 coding sequence is TGTGCCAGCAGCTTAGGGGGACAGGGTTACGAGCAGTACTTC.

CDR3 sequence: CASGASEDTQYF. The CDR3 DNA is TGTGCCAGCGGTGCTAGCGAAGACACGCAGTATTTT. The chain links TRBV5-8 to TRBJ2-3, with D perhaps TRBD2 (6 bases). Germline loops: CDR1 SGHTS, CDR2 YDEGEE. CDR3 size: 12 residues. V lost 7 bases, J lost 9 bases, and 15 bases lay in between.

CDR3 DNA: TGTGCCAGCACCCAAAAATCGGACGCGAACTACGAGCAGTACTTC. Amino acid sequence: CASTQKSDANYEQYF. The genes are TRBV6-5 and TRBJ2-7; D call uncertain. Germline V gene sequence: CDR1 MNHEY, CDR2 SVGAGI. With 7 bases removed from V and 3 bases from J, the gap between germline ends came to 19 bases. CDR3 length equals 15 residues.

CDR3 sequence reads: CASSVADDGDEQFF. The CDR3 DNA follows: TGTGCCAGCAGCGTAGCTGACGATGGGGATGAGCAGTTCTTC. The chain uses TRBV9 and TRBJ2-1, with D hard to call. Germline V gene data show CDR1 as SGDLS and CDR2 as YYNGEE. The V end was cut by 0 bases, the J end by 8 bases, with 12 bases between. The CDR3 totals 14 residues. The full variable domain, in which reference TRBV9 and TRBJ2-1 provide the parts outside the CDR3, is DSGVTQTPKHLITATGQRVTLRCSPRSGDLSVYWYQQSLDQGLQFLIQYYNGEERAKGNILERFSAQQFPDLHSELNLSSLELGDSALYFCASSVADDGDEQFFGPGTRLTVL.

The chain has TRBV5-8 and TRBJ2-5; D unresolved. V lost 2 bases and J lost 1, with 6 bases in between. The germline gives CDR1 SGHTS, CDR2 YDEGEE. The CDR3 is made up of 13 amino acids. The DNA for the CDR3 is TGTGCCAGCAGCTTCGGGTTCCAAGAGACCCAGTACTTC. It translates to CASSFGFQETQYF.

The chain joins TRBV7-9 to TRBJ2-7; D possibly matches TRBD1 or TRBD2 (5 bases each). Germline CDR1 reads SEHNR; CDR2 reads FQNEAQ (reference sequence). V dropped 1 base and J dropped 0 bases, with 13 bases sitting between them. This CDR3 spans 16 amino acids. CDR3 region: CASSLGFGATSYEQYF. In DNA, the CDR3 is TGTGCCAGCAGCTTAGGATTCGGGGCGACCTCCTACGAGCAGTACTTC.

This chain uses TRBV5-5 with TRBJ2-1; D might be TRBD1 or TRBD2, each matching 5 bases. Germline CDR1 SGHKS, CDR2 YYEKEE (reference sequence). CDR3 length: 16 residues. The V end lost 2 bases, the J end lost 7 bases, and 19 bases lay between the germline ends. CDR3 protein: CASSFLGDRRGNEQFF. The CDR3 DNA reads TGTGCCAGCAGCTTTTTGGGGGATAGGCGTGGGAATGAGCAGTTCTTC.

This clone came up a few times. V gene TRBV10-3 combines with J gene TRBJ2-7; 9 bases align to TRBD2. CDR1 and CDR2 from the germline V gene are ENHRY and SYGVKD. The CDR3 covers 13 residues. Losses at the gene ends were 7 bases for V and 0 bases for J; bases not matched to a gene: 1. CDR3 sequence (DNA): TGTGCCATCAATAGCGGGAGCTCCTACGAGCAGTACTTC. Its protein product is CAINSGSSYEQYF.

The rearrangement joins TRBV4-1 to TRBJ2-1; 12 positions agree with TRBD2. The CDR3 consists of 15 residues. Looked up from germline, CDR1 is MGHRA and CDR2 is YSYEKL. The V and J ends lost 4 bases and 7 bases, in that order; junction bases with no gene match: 5. DNA of the CDR3: TGCGCCAGCAGCCCGACTAGCGGGAGTCAGAATGAGCAGTTCTTC. It is translated as CASSPTSGSQNEQFF.

The genes are TRBV21-1 and TRBJ2-2; TRBD1 was called by the table and not checked on the DNA. TRBV21-1 is a pseudogene. This CDR3 comprises 16 residues. The CDR3 DNA sequence: TGTGCCAGCACCTCATCGACAGGGACTAACACCGGGGAGCTGTTTTTT. Translating it yields CASTSSTGTNTGELFF.

The rearrangement joins TRBV29-1 to TRBJ2-2, with a possible D match to TRBD2 (6 bases). V shed 7 bases and J shed 3 bases, with 15 bases lying between them. Germline CDR1 and CDR2: SQVTM and ANQGSEA. The CDR3 extends over 14 amino acids. The CDR3 protein is CSATRSSDTGELFF. In DNA, the CDR3 is TGCAGCGCCACAAGGTCTAGCGACACCGGGGAGCTGTTTTTT.

The chain recombines TRBV5-6 with TRBJ2-1, with 9 bases lining up with TRBD2. V was pared by 0 bases and J by 15 bases, with 22 bases of the junction left unmatched. This CDR3 is built from 18 residues. CDR1 is SGHDT and CDR2 is YYEEEE in the germline V gene. CDR3 coding DNA: TGTGCCAGCAGCTTGGGATCCGGAGCGGGAGGCGCCTCCGGAGATTCGTTCTTC. Amino acid sequence: CASSLGSGAGGASGDSFF.

The count of this clone is one. V is TRBV28 and J is TRBJ2-7, with TRBD1 identical over 9 bases. This CDR3 has 14 amino acids. Per the germline V gene, CDR1 is MDHEN and CDR2 is SYDVKM. V shed 7 bases and J 2 bases; nucleotides not matched to a gene: 6. The CDR3 loop reads CASNTRQGAYEQYF. In DNA form, the CDR3 reads TGTGCCAGCAACACTCGACAGGGGGCCTACGAGCAGTACTTC. The full variable domain, with the rest looked up from reference TRBV28 and TRBJ2-7, is DVKVTQSSRYLVKRTGEKVFLECVQDMDHENMFWYRQDPGLGLRLIYFSYDVKMKEKGDIPEGYSVSREKKERFSLILESASTNQTSMYLCASNTRQGAYEQYFGPGTRLTVT.

The J gene is TRBJ2-7, the V gene TRBV29-1; TRBD1 aligns across 9 bases. Germline V gene sequence: CDR1 SQVTM, CDR2 ANQGSEA. V lost 2 bases to trimming and J lost 1 base; unmatched junction nucleotides: 3. The CDR3 sequence is 14 residues long. The CDR3: CSVELTGGSYEQYF. The CDR3 DNA sequence: TGCAGCGTTGAATTGACAGGGGGATCCTACGAGCAGTACTTC.

The J gene is TRBJ2-7, the V gene TRBV4-1; D unresolved. The CDR3 has 16 amino acids. The germline V gene encodes CDR1 MGHRA and CDR2 YSYEKL. Trimming left V 3 bases short and J 5 bases short, with 20 bases between. CDR3 protein: CASSHPLDGEKDEQYF. The CDR3 region has the DNA TGCGCCAGCAGCCACCCACTGGACGGAGAAAAAGACGAGCAGTACTTC.

The V call is TRBV19, the J call TRBJ2-7; D is unresolved. The V end was cut by 3 bases, the J end by 1 base, with 13 bases between. Looked up from germline, CDR1 is LNHDA and CDR2 is SQIVND (reference sequence). The CDR3 has 15 amino acids. The CDR3 loop reads CASSIRAALSYEQYF. CDR3 nucleotide sequence: TGTGCCAGTAGTATCCGGGCAGCCCTTTCCTACGAGCAGTACTTC.

The chain links TRBV29-1 to TRBJ2-7; tentatively, D is TRBD2 (5 bases). The CDR3 runs to 11 residues. The germline gives CDR1 SQVTM, CDR2 ANQGSEA. V was cut by 5 bases and J by 2 bases, with 7 bases left in between. As DNA, the CDR3 is TGCAGCGTTACAGCGGCCTACGAGCAGTACTTC. The encoded protein is CSVTAAYEQYF.